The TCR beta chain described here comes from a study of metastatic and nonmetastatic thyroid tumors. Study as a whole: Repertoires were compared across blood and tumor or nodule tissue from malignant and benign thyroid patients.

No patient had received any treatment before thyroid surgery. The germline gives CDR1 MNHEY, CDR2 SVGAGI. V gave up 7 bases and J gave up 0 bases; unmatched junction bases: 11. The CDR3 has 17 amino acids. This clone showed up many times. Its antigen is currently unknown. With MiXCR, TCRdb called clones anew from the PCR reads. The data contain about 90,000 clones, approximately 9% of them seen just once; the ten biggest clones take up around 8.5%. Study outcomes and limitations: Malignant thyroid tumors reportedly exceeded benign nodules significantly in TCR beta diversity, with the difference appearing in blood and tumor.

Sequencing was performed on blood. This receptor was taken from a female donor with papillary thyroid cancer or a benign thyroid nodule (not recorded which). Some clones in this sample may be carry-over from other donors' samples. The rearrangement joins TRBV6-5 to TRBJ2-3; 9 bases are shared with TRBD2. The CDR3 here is CASKAGRLAASTDTQYF. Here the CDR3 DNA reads TGTGCCAGCAAGGCGGGGAGACTAGCGGCTAGCACAGATACGCAGTATTTT.